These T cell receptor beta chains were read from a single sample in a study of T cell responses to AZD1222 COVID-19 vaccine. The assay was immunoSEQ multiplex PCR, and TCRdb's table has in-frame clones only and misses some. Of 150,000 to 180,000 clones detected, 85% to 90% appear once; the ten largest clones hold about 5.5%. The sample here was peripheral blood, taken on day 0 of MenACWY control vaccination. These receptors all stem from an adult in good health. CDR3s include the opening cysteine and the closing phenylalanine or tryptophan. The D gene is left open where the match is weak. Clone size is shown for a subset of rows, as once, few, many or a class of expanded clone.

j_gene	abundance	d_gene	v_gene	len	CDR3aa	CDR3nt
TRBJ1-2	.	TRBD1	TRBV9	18	CASSSRAVGQGANYGYTF	TGTGCCAGCAGTTCTCGCGCGGTGGGACAGGGAGCTAACTATGGCTACACCTTC
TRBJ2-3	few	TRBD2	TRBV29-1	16	CSFPWASGRAPDTQYF	TGCAGCTTCCCCTGGGCTAGCGGGAGGGCTCCCGATACGCAGTATTTT
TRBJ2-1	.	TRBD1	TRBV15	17	CATSRGPGQGRYNEQFF	TGTGCCACCAGCAGAGGTCCGGGACAGGGGAGATACAATGAGCAGTTCTTC
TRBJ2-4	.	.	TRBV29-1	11	CSGGVGNIQYF	TGCAGCGGGGGTGTAGGAAACATTCAGTACTTC
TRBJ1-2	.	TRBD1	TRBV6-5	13	CASNPTGVYGYTF	TGTGCCAGCAACCCGACAGGGGTCTATGGCTACACCTTC
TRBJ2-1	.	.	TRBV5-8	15	CASSLTGLRGDEQFF	TGTGCCAGCAGCTTGACAGGACTACGAGGGGATGAGCAGTTCTTC
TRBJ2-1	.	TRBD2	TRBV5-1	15	CASSLGGSTYNEQFF	TGCGCCAGCAGCCTGGGGGGGTCCACCTACAATGAGCAGTTCTTC
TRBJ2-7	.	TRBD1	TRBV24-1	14	CATSGRQGAREQYF	TGTGCCACCAGTGGAAGACAGGGGGCTAGAGAGCAGTACTTC
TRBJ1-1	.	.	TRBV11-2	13	CASSLEGFTEAFF	TGTGCCAGCAGCTTGGAGGGGTTCACTGAAGCTTTCTTT
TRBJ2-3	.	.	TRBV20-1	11	CSAVQGPERYF	TGCAGTGCTGTACAGGGCCCGGAGCGGTATTTT
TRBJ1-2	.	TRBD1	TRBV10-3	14	CASSPGGDRGGYTF	TGTGCCTCGTCCCCGGGGGGGGACAGGGGTGGCTACACCTTC
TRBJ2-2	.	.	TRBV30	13	CAWSVRDGGELFF	TGTGCCTGGAGTGTACGGGACGGCGGGGAGCTGTTTTTT
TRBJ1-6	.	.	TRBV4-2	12	CASSPAGTPIHF	TGTGCCAGCAGCCCCGCAGGGACCCCAATCCACTTT
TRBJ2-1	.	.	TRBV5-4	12	CASSLKGNEQFF	TGTGCCAGCAGCTTAAAAGGCAATGAGCAGTTCTTC
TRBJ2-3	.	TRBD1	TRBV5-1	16	CASSPGTAPSTDTQYF	TGCGCCAGCAGCCCAGGGACAGCGCCTAGCACAGATACGCAGTATTTT
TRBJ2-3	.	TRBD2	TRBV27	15	CASGRLAGVPDTQYF	TGTGCCAGCGGCCGACTAGCGGGAGTCCCGGATACGCAGTATTTT
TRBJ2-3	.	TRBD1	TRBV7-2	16	CASSLSRGLLRYTQYF	TGTGCCAGCAGCTTATCGAGGGGGCTCCTTAGGTATACGCAGTATTTT
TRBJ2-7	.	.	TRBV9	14	CASSATGSSYEQYF	TGTGCCAGCAGCGCTACAGGGAGCTCCTACGAGCAGTACTTC
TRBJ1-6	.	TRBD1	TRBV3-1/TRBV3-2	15	CASSFGTDHNSPLHF	TGTGCCAGCAGCTTCGGGACAGATCATAATTCACCCCTCCACTTT
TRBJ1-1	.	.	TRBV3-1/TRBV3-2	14	CASSPRGRDTEAFF	TGTGCCAGCAGCCCCAGGGGACGGGACACTGAAGCTTTCTTT
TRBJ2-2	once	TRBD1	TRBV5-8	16	CASSLGTGSNTGELFF	TGTGCCAGCAGCTTGGGGACAGGGTCGAACACCGGGGAGCTGTTTTTT
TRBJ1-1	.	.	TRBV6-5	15	CASSKSGEGWTEAFF	TGTGCCAGCAGTAAATCAGGGGAGGGGTGGACTGAAGCTTTCTTT
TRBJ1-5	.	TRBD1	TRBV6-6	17	CASSRRQGPLNNQPQHF	TGTGCCAGCAGTCGAAGACAGGGGCCGTTAAACAATCAGCCCCAGCATTTT
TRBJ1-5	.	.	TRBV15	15	CATSRDAGSNQPQHF	TGTGCCACCAGCAGAGATGCGGGGTCCAATCAGCCCCAGCATTTT
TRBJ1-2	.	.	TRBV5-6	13	CASSLQGNYGYTF	TGTGCCAGCAGCTTGCAGGGAAACTATGGCTACACCTTC
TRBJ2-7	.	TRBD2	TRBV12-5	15	CASGFRSSGEYEQYF	TGTGCTAGTGGTTTCCGATCTAGCGGAGAGTACGAGCAGTACTTC
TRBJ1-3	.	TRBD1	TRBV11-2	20	CASSLDLGTVRLSSGNTIYF	TGTGCCAGCAGCTTAGATCTGGGGACAGTACGATTATCCTCTGGAAACACCATATATTTT
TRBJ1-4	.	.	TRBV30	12	CAWSAAVEKLFF	TGTGCCTGGAGCGCCGCGGTTGAAAAACTGTTTTTT
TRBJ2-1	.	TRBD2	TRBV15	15	CATSSGTNLYNEQFF	TGTGCCACCAGCAGTGGGACTAACCTTTACAATGAGCAGTTCTTC